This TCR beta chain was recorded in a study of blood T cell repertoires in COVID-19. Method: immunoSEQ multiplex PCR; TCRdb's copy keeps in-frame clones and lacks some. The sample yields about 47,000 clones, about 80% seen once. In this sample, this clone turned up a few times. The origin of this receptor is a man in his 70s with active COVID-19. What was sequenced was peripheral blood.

The CDR3 here is CASSPDRGGQPQHF. CDR3 nucleotide sequence: TGTGCCAGCAGCCCGGACAGGGGAGGTCAGCCCCAGCATTTT. The genes are TRBV5-4 and TRBJ1-5, with TRBD1 identical over 9 bases. Looked up from germline, CDR1 is SGHNT and CDR2 is YYREEE (reference sequence). The CDR3 length is 14 residues. The V segment lost 4 bases and the J segment 6 bases; nucleotides outside the gene matches: 5.